The rows below give T cell receptor beta chains drawn from one sample of a study of shared clonotypes between healthy human individuals. Sequenced by immunoSEQ multiplex PCR; TCRdb stores in-frame clones only, minus some. The table includes approximately 980,000 clones, about 80% detected once. The sequenced sample consisted of memory CD4+ T cells sorted from blood. Every receptor here comes from a man in his late teens or twenties in good health. The CDR3 runs from the conserved cysteine through the conserved F or W. Each record gives: J gene, clone size, D gene, V gene, CDR3 protein, CDR3 DNA. The D gene is left open where the match is weak. Clone size appears in some rows only: once, few, many, or a class for an expanded clone.

>TRBJ1-5|-|-|TRBV2
CASNRGNQPQHF
TGTGCCAGCAACAGGGGCAATCAGCCCCAGCATTTT
>TRBJ2-2|many|TRBD2|TRBV2
CASRGEVAGELFF
TGTGCCAGCCGGGGGGAGGTGGCCGGGGAGCTGTTTTTT
>TRBJ2-7|-|TRBD2|TRBV10-3
CAISESTLGLAPEQYF
TGTGCCATCAGTGAGTCGACTTTGGGACTAGCTCCCGAGCAGTACTTC
>TRBJ1-4|few|-|TRBV19
CASSSQGGSNEKLFF
TGTGCCAGTAGTTCACAGGGAGGGAGTAATGAAAAACTGTTTTTT
>TRBJ1-1|-|-|TRBV2
CASSSRTGRTEAFF
TGTGCCAGCAGTAGTAGAACAGGGAGGACTGAAGCTTTCTTT
>TRBJ1-6|many|-|TRBV7-3
CASSLKGRGSNSPLHF
TGTGCCAGCAGCTTAAAGGGGCGGGGATCCAATTCACCCCTCCACTTT
>TRBJ2-6|-|-|TRBV28
CASSPSTGANVLTF
TGTGCCAGCAGCCCGAGCACTGGGGCCAACGTCCTGACTTTC
>TRBJ2-1|-|-|TRBV18
CASSPDSISYNEQFF
TGTGCCAGCTCACCCGACTCGATCTCCTACAATGAGCAGTTCTTC
>TRBJ2-3|once|TRBD2|TRBV30
CAWNGLAKDTQYF
TGTGCCTGGAATGGACTAGCAAAAGATACGCAGTATTTT
>TRBJ2-7|-|TRBD1|TRBV5-5
CASSAPGQGVYEQYF
TGTGCCAGCAGCGCTCCGGGACAGGGGGTCTACGAGCAGTACTTC
>TRBJ2-2|-|-|TRBV11-3
CASSSEVGELFF
TGTGCCAGCAGCTCCGAAGTCGGGGAGCTGTTTTTT
>TRBJ1-1|-|-|TRBV29-1
CSVRDGNTEAFF
TGCAGCGTTAGAGACGGAAACACTGAAGCTTTCTTT
>TRBJ1-1|-|-|TRBV5-6
CASSDQFGTEAFF
TGTGCCAGCAGCGATCAATTTGGCACTGAAGCTTTCTTT
>TRBJ2-4|-|-|TRBV6-6
CASRGQSSLAKNIQYF
TGTGCCAGCAGGGGACAATCCTCACTAGCCAAAAACATTCAGTACTTC
>TRBJ1-2|-|TRBD1|TRBV28
CASSSPPGQPFYGYTF
TGTGCCAGCAGTTCTCCTCCGGGACAGCCATTCTATGGCTACACCTTC
>TRBJ2-1|few|-|TRBV11-2
CASSLAQGNEQFF
TGTGCCAGCAGCTTAGCCCAGGGAAATGAGCAGTTCTTC
>TRBJ2-1|-|TRBD2|TRBV6-1
CASSEAYWTGGRTSGNNEQFF
TGTGCCAGCAGTGAAGCATACTGGACAGGGGGTCGGACTAGCGGGAACAATGAGCAGTTCTTC
>TRBJ2-1|-|TRBD1|TRBV28
CASSPTGQGYNEQFF
TGTGCCAGCAGTCCTACGGGACAGGGGTACAATGAGCAGTTCTTC
>TRBJ1-4|few|-|TRBV6-5
CASSGNEKLFF
TGTGCCAGCAGTGGGAATGAAAAACTGTTTTTT
>TRBJ1-1|-|-|TRBV7-9
CASSLGTVFMNTEAFF
TGTGCCAGCAGCTTAGGGACAGTGTTCATGAACACTGAAGCTTTCTTT
>TRBJ2-3|-|TRBD2|TRBV28
CASSGDGGATDTQYF
TGTGCCAGCAGTGGGGACGGGGGGGCTACAGATACGCAGTATTTT
>TRBJ2-6|-|TRBD1|TRBV10-3
CAIREQGSGGANVLTF
TGTGCCATCAGGGAACAGGGGTCAGGTGGGGCCAACGTCCTGACTTTC
>TRBJ1-1|-|-|TRBV29-1
CSATTGKPEAFF
TGCAGCGCCACCACAGGGAAACCTGAAGCTTTCTTT
>TRBJ2-7|-|TRBD1|TRBV10-3
CAIKAGQGSNEQYF
TGTGCCATCAAAGCCGGACAGGGGAGCAACGAGCAGTACTTC